The text below deals with one TCR beta chain. Authors' data handling: It was from reference gene primer amplification that nucleated cell counts were estimated. The data were produced by immunoSEQ multiplex PCR, yet TCRdb's version contains in-frame clones alone and is incomplete. V and J calls and clone size follow that table, whereas D and trimming were derived from the DNA. The sample has around 260,000 clones, about 85% seen once; the top ten hold 3.6%. The data derive from a study of blood T cell repertoires in COVID-19. Overall study context: The origin of the acute and convalescent COVID-19 samples was the United States, Italy and Spain. In each case, the material was cDNA or gDNA derived from T cells, B-cell-depleted T cells, or PBMCs.

Germline V gene data show CDR1 as SGHRS and CDR2 as YFSETQ. With 2 bases removed from V and 6 bases from J, the gap between germline ends came to 12 bases. The CDR3 has 14 amino acids. The chain employs TRBV5-1 and TRBJ2-1, with D hard to call. The sequencing sample was made of peripheral blood. This sequence originates from a man aged 18 to 29 with active or convalescent COVID-19. Written as DNA, the CDR3 is TGCGCCAGCAGCTTCACCGGGTTGGGCAATGAGCAGTTCTTC. This translates into CASSFTGLGNEQFF.